This T cell receptor (beta chain) was found in a study of Ad26.COV2.S vaccination and SARS-CoV-2 variants. The wider study: Ad26.COV2.S, an intramuscular injection, was given once or twice 56 days apart. Study results and caveats: Measurements of TCR breadth and depth may have given underestimates of the total T cell responses. People given the vaccine had a wider spike-specific TCR breadth than placebo recipients did. Whether participants received vaccine or placebo, their non-spike TCR breadth was similar.

Produced via immunoSEQ multiplex PCR; TCRdb's table is partial and in-frame only. The repertoire holds around 450,000 clones, with 89% as singletons. Treatment specified: roughly 19 received Ad26.COV2.S at low or high dose, single or two shots; about five received placebo; per-sample allocation not given. Repertoires come from day 63 after the first vaccine or placebo injection. V lost 2 bases and J lost 5; bases outside the gene matches: 3. This CDR3 region has 15 residues. Germline V gene sequence: CDR1 KGHSH, CDR2 LQKENI. A word on this clone: Its antigen is not known. Other DNA sequences in the sample encode the same CDR3.

The chain employs TRBV18 and TRBJ1-4; 9 bases are shared with TRBD1. The sequences come from peripheral blood, collected in a trial of Ad26.COV2.S vaccine versus placebo. The TCR comes from a person aged 18 to 59 who received the Ad26.COV2.S COVID-19 vaccine or a placebo. The CDR3 is CASSPRTGANEKLFF. The CDR3 DNA reads as TGTGCCAGCTCACCAAGGACAGGGGCAAATGAAAAACTGTTTTTT.